Shown below are 22 T cell receptor beta chains from a single sample sequenced in a study of siplizumab effects on memory and regulatory T cells. Profiled with immunoSEQ multiplex PCR; TCRdb holds only in-frame clones, not every one. The table records roughly 100,000 clones, around 90% of them present only once. The specimen was non-Treg CD4+ T cells sorted from blood. Receptors were obtained from a human donor in good health.

V gene TRBV2 combines with J gene TRBJ2-7; 8 bases map to TRBD2. The germline CDR1 and CDR2 sequences are SNHLY and FYNNEI. This CDR3 comprises 16 residues. The ends lost 2 bases at V and 1 base at J; junction bases unmatched: 7. CDR3 nucleotide sequence: TGTGCCAGCAGTGAACTAGAGCGGGAGAGGTCCTACGAGCAGTACTTC. It translates to CASSELERERSYEQYF.

V usage is TRBV18 and J usage is TRBJ2-7; D is possibly TRBD1 (6 bases). Germline CDR1 reads KGHSH; CDR2 reads LQKENI. Between the trimmed V and J ends, which lost 6 bases and 0 bases, there was a span of 12 bases. The CDR3 sequence is 14 residues long. The CDR3 sequence: CASSPGTNSYEQYF. The CDR3 DNA follows: TGTGCCAGCTCCCCAGGGACAAACTCCTACGAGCAGTACTTC.

The V and J genes are TRBV28 and TRBJ1-2, with a tentative D call TRBD1 (5 bases). This CDR3 has 12 amino acids. Germline CDR1 is MDHEN and CDR2 is SYDVKM. Trimming removed 5 bases from V and 4 bases from J, with 8 bases in between. CDR3 residues: CASSATVYGYTF. In DNA form, the CDR3 reads TGTGCCAGCAGTGCGACAGTCTATGGCTACACCTTC.

V usage is TRBV28 and J usage is TRBJ1-2, with 10 nucleotides matching TRBD1. V shed 5 bases, J shed 6 bases, and the junction held 9 bases outside the gene matches. The CDR3 has 15 amino acids. Germline CDR1 and CDR2: MDHEN and SYDVKM. CDR3 sequence: CASSGGTGAWDGYTF. The CDR3 nucleotides read TGTGCCAGCAGTGGGGGGACAGGGGCCTGGGATGGCTACACCTTC.

The V gene is TRBV14, the J gene TRBJ1-4; D call uncertain. CDR3 length: 13 residues. Per germline, CDR1 SGHDN and CDR2 FVKESK. V was clipped by 1 base and J by 7 bases, with 7 bases between them. The CDR3: CASSQGHSEKLFF. In nucleotides, the CDR3 is TGTGCCAGCAGCCAAGGACATAGTGAAAAACTGTTTTTT.

The chain couples TRBV18 to TRBJ1-2, with no clear D. V was shortened by 3 bases and J by 2 bases, with 7 bases between the two germline ends. The CDR3 spans 13 residues. Germline CDR1 is KGHSH and CDR2 is LQKENI. CDR3 amino acids: CASSPNRNYGYTF. CDR3 coding DNA: TGTGCCAGCTCACCTAACAGAAACTATGGCTACACCTTC.

This clone was seen just once. The chain joins TRBV4-1 to TRBJ1-2, with D hard to call. Trimming took 1 base from V and 1 from J, leaving 4 bases between them. Per the germline V gene, CDR1 is MGHRA and CDR2 is YSYEKL. There are 13 residues in the CDR3. DNA for the CDR3: TGCGCCAGCAGCCAAGTGCGTAACTATGGCTACACCTTC. Amino acids: CASSQVRNYGYTF.

This clone was observed a single time. The J gene is TRBJ1-1, the V gene TRBV5-1; 11 bases match TRBD1. Germline loops: CDR1 SGHRS, CDR2 YFSETQ. There are 16 residues in the CDR3. After removal of 3 bases from V and 4 bases from J, the junction contained 8 bases not matched to a gene. The CDR3: CASSSLTGTGGTEAFF. The CDR3 DNA sequence: TGCGCCAGCAGCTCCTTAACCGGGACAGGGGGCACTGAAGCTTTCTTT.

The chain is built from TRBV11-3 and TRBJ2-7; no clear D gene. Germline V CDR1 and CDR2: SGHNT, YENEEA. The CDR3 sequence is 12 residues long. Between the trimmed V and J ends, which lost 3 bases and 7 bases, there was a span of 10 bases. CDR3 nucleotide sequence: TGTGCCAGCAGCTTTTATTCTGAAGAGCAGTACTTC. The encoded protein is CASSFYSEEQYF.

This clone was observed once. The chain links TRBV5-4 to TRBJ2-3; D is uncertain. The CDR3 consists of 14 residues. Germline V gene lookup returns CDR1 SGHNT and CDR2 YYREEE (reference sequence). V lost 3 bases to trimming and J lost 0 bases, with 8 bases between them. The CDR3 here is CASSWGTSTDTQYF. The CDR3 region has the DNA TGTGCCAGCAGCTGGGGAACAAGCACAGATACGCAGTATTTT.

The gene calls are TRBV5-1 and TRBJ1-3; 7 bases line up with TRBD1. The CDR3 has 16 residues. Germline values: CDR1 SGHRS, CDR2 YFSETQ. With 2 bases clipped from V and 2 bases from J, the junction kept 7 bases outside the gene matches. CDR3 protein: CASSFSGTATGNTIYF. CDR3 nucleotide sequence: TGCGCCAGCAGCTTTTCCGGGACAGCAACTGGAAACACCATATATTTT.

V gene TRBV4-1 combines with J gene TRBJ2-3; 10 nucleotides line up with TRBD2. The junction had 4 bases not matched to a gene; V was cut back by 1 base and J by 3 bases. Per germline, CDR1 MGHRA and CDR2 YSYEKL. The CDR3 totals 16 residues. CDR3 DNA: TGCGCCAGCAGCCAAGTCCCTAGCGGGAGTACAGATACGCAGTATTTT. The encoded protein is CASSQVPSGSTDTQYF.

The chain is built from TRBV5-1 and TRBJ2-7, with 7 nucleotides matching TRBD1. CDR1 is SGHRS and CDR2 is YFSETQ in the germline V gene. The trim removed 1 base at V and 3 bases at J, leaving 7 bases unmatched. The CDR3 runs 15 residues. CDR3 loop: CASSLTGTAGYEQYF. DNA for the CDR3: TGCGCCAGCAGCTTGACCGGGACAGCAGGCTACGAGCAGTACTTC.

This clone was observed a few times. Different DNA sequences within this sample yield the same CDR3. The chain links TRBV19 to TRBJ1-3; D is unresolved. Germline CDR1 and CDR2: LNHDA and SQIVND (reference sequence). The CDR3 loop spans 16 amino acids. Deletions cut 0 bases from V and 4 bases from J, with 13 bases between. As DNA, the CDR3 is TGTGCCAGTAGTATAGATCGTCAAGGGTCGGGAAACACCATATATTTT. This sequence encodes CASSIDRQGSGNTIYF.

The chain combines TRBV5-1 with TRBJ1-1, with 8 bases identical to TRBD1. The CDR3 length is 15 residues. Per the germline V gene, CDR1 is SGHRS and CDR2 is YFSETQ. The V segment lost 4 bases and the J segment 1 base; nucleotides outside the gene matches: 6. The CDR3 DNA follows: TGCGCCAGCAGCCTTGACAGGGGCGCGAACACTGAAGCTTTCTTT. Translation: CASSLDRGANTEAFF. The full variable domain, rest sourced from reference TRBV5-1 and TRBJ1-1, is KAGVTQTPRYLIKTRGQQVTLSCSPISGHRSVSWYQQTPGQGLQFLFEYFSETQRNKGNFPGRFSGRQFSNSRSEMNVSTLELGDSALYLCASSLDRGANTEAFFGQGTRLTVV.

The chain links TRBV10-3 to TRBJ1-4; possible D gene TRBD1, 5 bases. CDR1 is ENHRY and CDR2 is SYGVKD in the germline V gene. The CDR3 loop spans 13 amino acids. V shed 6 bases and J shed 2 bases, with 7 bases lying between them. The CDR3 loop is CAIRQGTNEKLFF. CDR3 nucleotides: TGTGCCATCAGGCAGGGTACTAATGAAAAACTGTTTTTT.

The chain has TRBV18 and TRBJ2-3, with unresolved D. V was clipped by 8 bases and J by 0 bases, with 15 bases between them. Germline V lookup: CDR1 KGHSH, CDR2 LQKENI. The CDR3 consists of 15 residues. This CDR3 reads CASRWTVSSTDTQYF. CDR3 bases: TGTGCCAGCCGTTGGACGGTATCTAGCACAGATACGCAGTATTTT.

This rearrangement joins TRBV10-3 to TRBJ2-5; D unclear. Germline CDR1 and CDR2: ENHRY and SYGVKD. The germline V and J ends were trimmed by 7 bases and 0 bases, with 12 bases remaining between them. The CDR3 contains 14 residues. The CDR3 protein is CAIKPGPNQETQYF. The CDR3 DNA reads as TGTGCCATCAAGCCAGGCCCTAACCAAGAGACCCAGTACTTC.

The chain has TRBV5-1 and TRBJ2-3; the D is unclear. The CDR3 length is 14 residues. Trimming pared 1 base from V and 4 bases from J, leaving 10 bases between. From germline, CDR1 is SGHRS and CDR2 YFSETQ. The CDR3 sequence: CASSLNHRADTQYF. The CDR3 nucleotides are TGCGCCAGCAGCTTGAACCATCGAGCAGATACGCAGTATTTT.

The chain uses TRBV11-3 and TRBJ2-4, with 7 bases fitting TRBD2. The germline V gene encodes CDR1 SGHNT and CDR2 YENEEA. The CDR3 is made up of 15 amino acids. With 5 bases clipped from V and 6 bases from J, the junction kept 10 bases outside the gene matches. CDR3 nucleotides: TGTGCCAGCAGCACCCGGGGAGGGTCCCGAAACATTCAGTACTTC. Translating it yields CASSTRGGSRNIQYF.

V and J are TRBV9 and TRBJ2-5; D may be TRBD1 or TRBD2 (6 bases each). The V and J ends lost 3 bases and 2 bases respectively, with 11 bases between them. The CDR3 contains 14 residues. Germline CDR1 reads SGDLS; CDR2 reads YYNGEE. The CDR3 protein is CASSGKGGQETQYF. The CDR3 region has the DNA TGTGCCAGCAGCGGAAAAGGGGGGCAAGAGACCCAGTACTTC. The full variable domain, rest sourced from reference TRBV9 and TRBJ2-5, is DSGVTQTPKHLITATGQRVTLRCSPRSGDLSVYWYQQSLDQGLQFLIQYYNGEERAKGNILERFSAQQFPDLHSELNLSSLELGDSALYFCASSGKGGQETQYFGPGTRLLVL.

V is TRBV18 and J is TRBJ2-5; possible D gene TRBD2, 6 bases. The CDR3 is 14 amino acids. V dropped 4 bases and J dropped 4 bases, with 13 bases sitting between them. Germline V gene sequence: CDR1 KGHSH, CDR2 LQKENI. CDR3 amino acids: CASSLWRAGETQYF. The CDR3 nucleotides are TGTGCCAGCTCACTTTGGAGGGCCGGAGAGACCCAGTACTTC.